This TCR beta chain was sequenced in a study of radiotherapy plus CTLA-4 blockade in lung cancer. The CDR3 length is 14 residues. V lost 4 bases and J lost 5; bases outside the gene matches: 8. The V gene's germline CDR1 is SGHRS and CDR2 YFSETQ. Assay: immunoSEQ multiplex PCR; the TCRdb copy retains only in-frame clones and omits some. The data hold about 19,000 clones, with more than 70% observed a single time. The study, taken as a whole, reports: Strongest reported response predictors: early blood clone changes and post-radiation interferon-beta.

Remarks on this clone: Its antigen is as yet unknown.

V usage is TRBV5-1 and J usage is TRBJ2-5; TRBD1 matches at 7 bases. This sample comprised peripheral blood, obtained from a patient treated with radiotherapy plus ipilimumab. The clonotype originates from a human donor with non-small cell lung cancer whose response to radiotherapy plus ipilimumab could not be evaluated. Written as DNA, the CDR3 is TGCGCCAGCAGCCTGGGACAGTTGGGCGAGACCCAGTACTTC. Translating gives CASSLGQLGETQYF.